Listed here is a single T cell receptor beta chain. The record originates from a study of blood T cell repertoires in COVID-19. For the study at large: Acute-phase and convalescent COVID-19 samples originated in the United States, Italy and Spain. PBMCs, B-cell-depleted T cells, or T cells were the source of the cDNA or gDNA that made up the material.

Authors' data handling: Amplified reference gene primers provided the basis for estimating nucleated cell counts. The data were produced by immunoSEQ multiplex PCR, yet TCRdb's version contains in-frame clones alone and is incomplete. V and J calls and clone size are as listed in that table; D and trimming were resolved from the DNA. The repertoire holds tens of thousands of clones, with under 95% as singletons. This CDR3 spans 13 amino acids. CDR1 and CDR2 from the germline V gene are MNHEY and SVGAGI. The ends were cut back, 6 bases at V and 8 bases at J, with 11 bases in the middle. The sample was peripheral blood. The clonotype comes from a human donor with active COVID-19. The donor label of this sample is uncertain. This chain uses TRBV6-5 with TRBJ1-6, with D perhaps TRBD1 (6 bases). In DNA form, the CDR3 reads TGTGCCAGCAGGGACAGCAAGGATTCACCCCTCCACTTT. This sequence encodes CASRDSKDSPLHF.